This record covers a single TCR beta chain. Its target is not known. These data originate in a study of shared clonotypes between healthy human individuals. Healthy adults negative for HIV, lacking recent acute infections or vaccinations, served as donors. Study-wide results and limits: Generation probabilities were higher for clonotypes shared across all four sorted-subset donors than for unshared ones.

V lost 2 bases and J 5 bases, leaving 9 bases between the germline ends. The germline gives CDR1 KGHSH, CDR2 LQKENI. The CDR3 covers 13 residues. Some clones are missing from TCRdb's copy, which holds only in-frame ones; the method was immunoSEQ multiplex PCR. The profile shows approximately 1,500,000 clones, roughly 97% of them singletons. This chain joins TRBV18 and TRBJ1-2, with D hard to call. The clonotype originates from a man younger than 40 in good health. Material for sequencing was naive CD4+ T cells sorted from blood. The subset denotes: CD45RA+ positively selected. The CDR3 here is CASSPRQRYGYTF. The CDR3 bases are TGTGCCAGCTCACCAAGGCAGAGATATGGCTACACCTTC.